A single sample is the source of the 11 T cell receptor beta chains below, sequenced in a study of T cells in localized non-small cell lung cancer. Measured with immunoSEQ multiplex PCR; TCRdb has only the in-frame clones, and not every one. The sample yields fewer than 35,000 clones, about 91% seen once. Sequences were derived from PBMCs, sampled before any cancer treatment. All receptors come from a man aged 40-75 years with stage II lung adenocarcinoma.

As DNA, the CDR3 is TGTGCCAGCAGCACCTCGACAGGGCCTAATGAAAAACTGTTTTTT. Translated: CASSTSTGPNEKLFF. The chain joins TRBV11-3 to TRBJ1-4, with TRBD1 matching over 7 bases. The junction had 6 bases not matched to a gene; V was cut back by 5 bases and J by 3 bases. CDR3 length: 15 amino acids. Germline V gives CDR1 SGHNT, CDR2 YENEEA.

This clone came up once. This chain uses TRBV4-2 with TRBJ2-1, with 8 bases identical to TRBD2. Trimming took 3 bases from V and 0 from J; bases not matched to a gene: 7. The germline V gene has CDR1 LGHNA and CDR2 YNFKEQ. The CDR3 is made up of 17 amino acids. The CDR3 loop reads CASSQSSGRASYNEQFF. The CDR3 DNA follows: TGTGCCAGCAGCCAGAGCAGCGGGAGAGCCTCCTACAATGAGCAGTTCTTC.

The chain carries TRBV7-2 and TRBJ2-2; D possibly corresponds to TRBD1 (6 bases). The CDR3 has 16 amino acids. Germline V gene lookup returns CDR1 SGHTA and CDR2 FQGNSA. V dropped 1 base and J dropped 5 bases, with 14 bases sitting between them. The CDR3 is CASSLDGQIGTGELFF. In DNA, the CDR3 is TGTGCCAGCAGCTTAGACGGACAGATTGGGACCGGGGAGCTGTTTTTT. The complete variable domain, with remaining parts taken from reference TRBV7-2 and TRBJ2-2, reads GAGVSQSPSNKVTEKGKDVELRCDPISGHTALYWYRQSLGQGLEFLIYFQGNSAPDKSGLPSDRFSAERTGGSVSTLTIQRTQQEDSAVYLCASSLDGQIGTGELFFGEGSRLTVL.

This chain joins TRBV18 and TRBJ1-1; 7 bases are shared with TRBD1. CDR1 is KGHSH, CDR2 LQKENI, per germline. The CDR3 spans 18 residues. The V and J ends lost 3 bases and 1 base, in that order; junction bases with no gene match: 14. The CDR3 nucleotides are TGTGCCAGCTCACCCATGCAGGGGGACCTACAATCGAACACTGAAGCTTTCTTT. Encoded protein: CASSPMQGDLQSNTEAFF.

The CDR3 DNA reads TGCGCCAGCAGCTTGGGCCTAGCGGGAGGGTCTCTAGCCAAAAACATTCAGTACTTC. Protein: CASSLGLAGGSLAKNIQYF. This sequence joins TRBV5-1 and TRBJ2-4; 12 bases line up with TRBD2. This CDR3 is 19 amino acids long. The germline V gene has CDR1 SGHRS and CDR2 YFSETQ. The ends lost 0 bases at V and 0 bases at J; junction bases unmatched: 7.

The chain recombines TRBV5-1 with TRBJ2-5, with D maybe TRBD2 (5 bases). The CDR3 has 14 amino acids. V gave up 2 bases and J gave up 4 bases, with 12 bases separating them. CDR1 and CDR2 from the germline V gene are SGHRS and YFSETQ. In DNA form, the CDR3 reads TGCGCCAGCAGCTTAGAGGGTCGAGGAGAGACCCAGTACTTC. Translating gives CASSLEGRGETQYF.

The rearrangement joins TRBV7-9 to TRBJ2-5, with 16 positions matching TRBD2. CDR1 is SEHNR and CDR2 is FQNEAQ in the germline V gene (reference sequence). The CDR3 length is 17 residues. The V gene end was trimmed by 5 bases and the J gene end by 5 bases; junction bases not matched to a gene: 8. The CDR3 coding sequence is TGTGCCAGCAGCCCTGGGACTAGCGGGAGGGCCTGGGAGACCCAGTACTTC. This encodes CASSPGTSGRAWETQYF.

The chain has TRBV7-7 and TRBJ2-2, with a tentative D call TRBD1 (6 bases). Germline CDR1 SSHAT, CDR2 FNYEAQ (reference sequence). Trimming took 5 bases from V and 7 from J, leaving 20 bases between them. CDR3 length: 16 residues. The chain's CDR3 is CASSPFEGDLGGELFF. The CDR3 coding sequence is TGTGCCAGCAGCCCGTTCGAGGGGGATCTAGGCGGGGAGCTGTTTTTT.

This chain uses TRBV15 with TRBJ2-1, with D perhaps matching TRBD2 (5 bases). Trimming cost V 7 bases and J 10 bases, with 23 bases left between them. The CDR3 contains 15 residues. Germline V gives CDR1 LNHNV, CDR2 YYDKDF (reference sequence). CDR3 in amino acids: CATTTGQTLLAEQFF. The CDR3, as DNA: TGTGCCACCACCACGGGCCAAACCCTCTTAGCGGAGCAGTTCTTC. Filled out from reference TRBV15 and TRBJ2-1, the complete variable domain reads DAMVIQNPRYQVTQFGKPVTLSCSQTLNHNVMYWYQQKSSQAPKLLFHYYDKDFNNEADTPDNFQSRRPNTSFCFLDIRSPGLGDTAMYLCATTTGQTLLAEQFFGPGTRLTVL.

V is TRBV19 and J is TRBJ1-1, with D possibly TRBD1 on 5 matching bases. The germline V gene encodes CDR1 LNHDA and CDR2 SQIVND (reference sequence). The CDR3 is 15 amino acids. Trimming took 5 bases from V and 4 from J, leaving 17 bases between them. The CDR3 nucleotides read TGTGCCAGTAGTCAGGCCGGGACCTGGGGCACTGAAGCTTTCTTT. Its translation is CASSQAGTWGTEAFF.

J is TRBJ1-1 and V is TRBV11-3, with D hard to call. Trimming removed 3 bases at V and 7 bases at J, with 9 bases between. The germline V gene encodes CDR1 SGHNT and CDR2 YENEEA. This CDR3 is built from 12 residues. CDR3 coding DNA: TGTGCCAGCAGCTTGAATTCCAATGAAGCTTTCTTT. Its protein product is CASSLNSNEAFF.